The 10 T cell receptor beta chains in this list originate from one sample, sequenced in a study of T cells after yellow fever vaccination. TCRdb processed the 5' RACE reads anew with MiXCR; each CDR3 protein has one entry. This sample has just under 600,000 distinct CDR3 sequences, with roughly 14% found just once. Sample: PBMCs, taken on the day of the yellow fever booster vaccination. These receptors all stem from a man aged 25-45 years who received the YFV17D yellow fever vaccine.

This clonotype has just a few counts. The chain uses TRBV6-2 or TRBV6-3 and TRBJ2-1; D is uncertain. The germline CDR1 and CDR2 sequences are MNHEY and SVGEGT. Trimming removed 9 bases at V and 6 bases at J, with 12 bases between. This CDR3 is 12 amino acids long. CDR3 sequence (DNA): TGTGCCAGTAATACCCACAGCAATGAGCAGTTCTTC. This gives the protein CASNTHSNEQFF.

This clonotype was recorded many times. This chain uses TRBV25-1 with TRBJ1-1; D gene unclear. Germline V gene lookup returns CDR1 MGHDK and CDR2 SYGVNS. Trimming removed 5 bases at V and 0 bases at J, with 13 bases between. The CDR3 consists of 15 residues. CDR3 bases: TGTGCCAGCAGTCCCTCGGGAGTGATGAACACTGAAGCTTTCTTT. Amino acids: CASSPSGVMNTEAFF.

The genes are TRBV5-4 and TRBJ1-2; tentatively, D is TRBD1 (6 bases). Per the germline V gene, CDR1 is SGHNT and CDR2 is YYREEE (reference sequence). CDR3 size: 15 residues. Trimming took 0 bases from V and 3 from J, leaving 12 bases between them. CDR3 coding DNA: TGTGCCAGCAGCTTGGCAGGCAGGGGAGACTATGGCTACACCTTC. As protein: CASSLAGRGDYGYTF.

The chain is built from TRBV20-1 and TRBJ1-2; no reliable D call. The CDR3 is 10 residues long. Germline lookup yields CDR1 DFQATT and CDR2 SNEGSKA (reference sequence). The V end was cut by 8 bases, the J end by 5 bases, with 9 bases between. As DNA, the CDR3 is TGCAGTACTGAATCATATGGCTACACCTTC. Protein product: CSTESYGYTF.

This clonotype was counted at least ten times. This chain links TRBV3-1 with TRBJ1-1; D remains unclear. Deletions cut 1 base from V and 4 bases from J, with 10 bases between. Germline CDR1 and CDR2: LGHDT and YNNKEL (reference sequence). The CDR3 has 14 residues. The CDR3 is CASSQVALGTEAFF. The CDR3 DNA follows: TGTGCCAGCAGCCAAGTAGCCTTGGGCACTGAAGCTTTCTTT.

This clonotype was seen repeatedly, ten times or more. CDR3 protein: CASSLNVFEQYF. In DNA form, the CDR3 reads TGTGCCAGCAGTTTAAATGTGTTCGAGCAGTACTTC. The chain carries TRBV28 and TRBJ2-7; no definite D call. Trimming shortened V by 2 bases and J by 6 bases, and 8 bases separated the two germline ends. This CDR3 has 12 amino acids. Germline V CDR1 and CDR2: MDHEN, SYDVKM. The entire variable domain, with the rest obtained from reference TRBV28 and TRBJ2-7, is as follows: DVKVTQSSRYLVKRTGEKVFLECVQDMDHENMFWYRQDPGLGLRLIYFSYDVKMKEKGDIPEGYSVSREKKERFSLILESASTNQTSMYLCASSLNVFEQYFGPGTRLTVT.

This clonotype was seen only a few times. V usage is TRBV6-1 and J usage is TRBJ2-3; 8 nucleotides match TRBD2. In germline, CDR1 is MNHNS, CDR2 SASEGT. The CDR3 is made up of 17 amino acids. V lost 6 bases, J lost 4 bases, and 15 bases stayed unmatched. The CDR3: CASSLLPGLAGSDTQYF. The CDR3 DNA sequence: TGTGCCAGCAGCCTCCTACCAGGACTAGCAGGTTCAGATACGCAGTATTTT.

This rearrangement joins TRBV5-6 to TRBJ2-5; D remains ambiguous. Germline CDR1 reads SGHDT; CDR2 reads YYEEEE. This CDR3 has 12 residues. V lost 7 bases and J lost 5, with 12 bases in between. CDR3 loop: CASGKNRETQYF. Written as DNA, the CDR3 is TGTGCCAGCGGGAAAAACCGGGAGACCCAGTACTTC.

The CDR3: CASSFSAGVTHQQFF. The CDR3 region has the DNA TGTGCCAGCAGCTTCTCGGCGGGAGTTACCCACCAGCAGTTCTTC. The chain joins TRBV5-8 to TRBJ2-1, with TRBD2 matching over 7 bases. Unmatched junction bases numbered 13, after V lost 2 bases and J lost 11 bases. Looked up from germline, CDR1 is SGHTS and CDR2 is YDEGEE. CDR3 size: 15 residues.

CDR3 DNA sequence: TGTGCCAGCAGTTACTCGATGGTGGGTGGAGAGACCCAGTACTTC. Its translation is CASSYSMVGGETQYF. The chain links TRBV6-5 to TRBJ2-5; D ambiguous. Germline CDR1 MNHEY, CDR2 SVGAGI. Deletions cut 0 bases from V and 4 bases from J, with 12 bases between. This CDR3 has 15 residues.